A single sample is the source of the 8 T cell receptor beta chains below, sequenced in a study of T cells after posttransplantation cyclophosphamide. The protocol was immunoSEQ multiplex PCR, while the TCRdb copy is restricted to in-frame clones and leaves out a portion. The sample is made up of 25,000 to 35,000 clones, none counted only once. The sample comprised PBMCs. These receptors were taken from a woman aged 25 to 39 in good health and a related stem cell transplant donor.

This clone came up a few times. The rearrangement joins TRBV2 to TRBJ2-5, with TRBD2 as a possible D gene (6 bases). V lost 7 bases, J lost 3 bases, and 9 bases lay in between. CDR1 and CDR2 from the germline V gene are SNHLY and FYNNEI. The CDR3 length is 12 residues. The CDR3 coding sequence is TGTGCCAGCACGGGAGCGGAAGAGACCCAGTACTTC. It translates to CASTGAEETQYF.

The genes are TRBV15 and TRBJ2-5, with 7 bases fitting TRBD1. CDR3 length: 15 residues. V lost 5 bases, J lost 3 bases, and 9 bases stayed unmatched. Germline CDR1 reads LNHNV; CDR2 reads YYDKDF (reference sequence). In nucleotides, the CDR3 is TGTGCCACCAGCGGGAACTCCGGGACAGAAGAGACCCAGTACTTC. Its protein product is CATSGNSGTEETQYF.

This clone was counted at least ten times. This chain uses TRBV5-6 with TRBJ1-1; D perhaps matches TRBD1 (6 bases). CDR1 and CDR2 from the germline V gene are SGHDT and YYEEEE. The CDR3 loop spans 14 amino acids. V was pared by 1 base and J by 0 bases, with 7 bases between. The CDR3 spells CASSLRGMNTEAFF. CDR3 DNA sequence: TGTGCCAGCAGCTTGAGGGGGATGAACACTGAAGCTTTCTTT.

This clone was seen at least ten times. This chain links TRBV7-9 with TRBJ1-1; D is unresolved. Trimming took 0 bases from V and 4 from J, leaving 9 bases between them. This CDR3 contains 14 residues. Germline V lookup: CDR1 SEHNR, CDR2 FQNEAQ (reference sequence). The CDR3 coding sequence is TGTGCCAGCAGCTTAGCCTTAAGAGGCACTGAAGCTTTCTTT. Its translation is CASSLALRGTEAFF. Looking up the rest from reference TRBV7-9 and TRBJ1-1 gives the full variable domain: DTGVSQNPRHKITKRGQNVTFRCDPISEHNRLYWYRQTLGQGPEFLTYFQNEAQLEKSRLLSDRFSAERPKGSFSTLEIQRTEQGDSAMYLCASSLALRGTEAFFGQGTRLTVV.

The CDR3 is CATSPTGTGGNQPQHF. The CDR3 DNA is TGTGCCACCAGTCCCACCGGGACAGGGGGCAATCAGCCCCAGCATTTT. The genes are TRBV24-1 and TRBJ1-5; 10 bases agree with TRBD1. Germline assignment: CDR1 KGHDR and CDR2 SFDVKD. V dropped 6 bases and J dropped 2; count of bases not matched to a gene: 6. The CDR3 has 16 amino acids.

J is TRBJ1-6 and V is TRBV25-1; possibly TRBD1 for D (6 bases). Per the germline V gene, CDR1 is MGHDK and CDR2 is SYGVNS. The CDR3 totals 16 residues. Trimming cost V 2 bases and J 0 bases, with 8 bases left between them. This CDR3 is CASSEGRGSYNSPLHF. Written as DNA, the CDR3 is TGTGCCAGCAGTGAAGGCAGGGGCTCCTATAATTCACCCCTCCACTTT.

V and J are TRBV27 and TRBJ2-5; 10 bases fit TRBD2. Losses at the gene ends were 8 bases for V and 7 bases for J; bases not matched to a gene: 7. The CDR3 spans 13 residues. In germline, CDR1 is MNHEY, CDR2 SMNVEV (reference sequence). Here the CDR3 reads CASGLIAGGTQYF. The CDR3 DNA follows: TGTGCCAGCGGACTGATAGCGGGGGGGACCCAGTACTTC.

This clone was counted at least ten times. The J gene is TRBJ2-1, the V gene TRBV10-1, with no clear D. The germline V gene has CDR1 WNHNN and CDR2 SYGVQD (reference sequence). This CDR3 comprises 13 residues. Trimming removed 7 bases at V and 0 bases at J, with 7 bases between. The CDR3 spells CASNMSSYNEQFF. The CDR3, as DNA: TGCGCCAGCAACATGAGCTCCTACAATGAGCAGTTCTTC.